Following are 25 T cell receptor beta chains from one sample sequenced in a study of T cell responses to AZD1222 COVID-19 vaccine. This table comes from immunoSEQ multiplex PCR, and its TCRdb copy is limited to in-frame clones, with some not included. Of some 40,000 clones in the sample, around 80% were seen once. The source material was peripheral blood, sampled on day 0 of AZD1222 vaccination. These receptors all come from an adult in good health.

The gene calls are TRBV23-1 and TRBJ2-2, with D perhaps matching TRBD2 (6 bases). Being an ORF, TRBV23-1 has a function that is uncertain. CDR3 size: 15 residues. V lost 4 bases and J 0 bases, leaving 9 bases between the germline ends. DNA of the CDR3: TGCGCCAGCAGTCGGAGGGGTTCGAACACCGGGGAGCTGTTTTTT. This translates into CASSRRGSNTGELFF.

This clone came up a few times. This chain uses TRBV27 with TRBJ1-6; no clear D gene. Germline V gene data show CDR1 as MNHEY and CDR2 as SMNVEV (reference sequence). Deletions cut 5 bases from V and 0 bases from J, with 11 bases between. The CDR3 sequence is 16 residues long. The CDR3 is CASSPPGSSYNSPLHF. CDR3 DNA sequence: TGTGCCAGCAGTCCCCCCGGGAGCTCCTATAATTCACCCCTCCACTTT.

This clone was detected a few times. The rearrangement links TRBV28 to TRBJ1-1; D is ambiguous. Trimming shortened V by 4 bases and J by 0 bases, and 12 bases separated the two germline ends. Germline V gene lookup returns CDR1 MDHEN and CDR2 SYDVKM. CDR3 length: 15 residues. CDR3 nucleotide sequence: TGTGCCAGCAGTTCGGATCGCGGTTTGAACACTGAAGCTTTCTTT. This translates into CASSSDRGLNTEAFF. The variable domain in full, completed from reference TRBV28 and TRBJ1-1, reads DVKVTQSSRYLVKRTGEKVFLECVQDMDHENMFWYRQDPGLGLRLIYFSYDVKMKEKGDIPEGYSVSREKKERFSLILESASTNQTSMYLCASSSDRGLNTEAFFGQGTRLTVV.

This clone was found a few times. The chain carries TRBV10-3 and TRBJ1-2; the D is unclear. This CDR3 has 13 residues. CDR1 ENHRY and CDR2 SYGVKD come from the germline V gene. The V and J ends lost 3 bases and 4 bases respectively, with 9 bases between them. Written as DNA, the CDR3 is TGTGCCATCAGTGACACTCCTGCCTATGGCTACACCTTC. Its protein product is CAISDTPAYGYTF.

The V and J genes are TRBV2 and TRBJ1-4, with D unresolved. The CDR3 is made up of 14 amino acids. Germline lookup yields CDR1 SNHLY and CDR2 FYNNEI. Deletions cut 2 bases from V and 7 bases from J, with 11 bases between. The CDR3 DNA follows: TGTGCCAGCAGTGAACAGAGGTCAGGTGAAAAACTGTTTTTT. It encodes CASSEQRSGEKLFF.

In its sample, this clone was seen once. The CDR3 reads CASSQGGGAGTDTQYF. The CDR3 nucleotides read TGCGCCAGCAGCCAAGGGGGCGGGGCTGGCACAGATACGCAGTATTTT. The chain employs TRBV4-1 and TRBJ2-3; a possible D gene is TRBD2 (6 bases). The CDR3 extends over 16 amino acids. Trimming pared 1 base from V and 1 base from J, leaving 12 bases between. In germline, CDR1 is MGHRA, CDR2 YSYEKL.

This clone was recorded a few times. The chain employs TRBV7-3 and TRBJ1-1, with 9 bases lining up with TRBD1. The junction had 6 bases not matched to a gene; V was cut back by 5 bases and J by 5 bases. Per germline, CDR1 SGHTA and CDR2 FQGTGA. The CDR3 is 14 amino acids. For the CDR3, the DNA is TGTGCCAGCAGCCTCCAAGGACAGGGGACTGAAGCTTTCTTT. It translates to CASSLQGQGTEAFF.

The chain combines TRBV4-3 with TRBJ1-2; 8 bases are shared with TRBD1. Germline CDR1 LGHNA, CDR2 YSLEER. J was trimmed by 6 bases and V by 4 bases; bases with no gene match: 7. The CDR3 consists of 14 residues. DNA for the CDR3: TGCGCCAGCAGCCCTCAGACAGGGGTCGATGGCTACACCTTC. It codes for CASSPQTGVDGYTF.

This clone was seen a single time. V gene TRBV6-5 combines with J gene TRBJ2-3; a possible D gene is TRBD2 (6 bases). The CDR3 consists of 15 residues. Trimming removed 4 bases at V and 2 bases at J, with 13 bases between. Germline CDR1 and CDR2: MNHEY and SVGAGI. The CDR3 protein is CASSSTRDSTDTQYF. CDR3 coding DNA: TGTGCCAGCAGTTCGACTAGGGACTCCACAGATACGCAGTATTTT.

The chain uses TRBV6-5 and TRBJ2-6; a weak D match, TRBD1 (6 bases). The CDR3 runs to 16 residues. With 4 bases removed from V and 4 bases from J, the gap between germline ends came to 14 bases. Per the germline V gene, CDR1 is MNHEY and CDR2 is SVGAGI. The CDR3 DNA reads TGTGCCAGCAGTTTCCAGGGGATTCCCGGGGCCAACGTCCTGACTTTC. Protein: CASSFQGIPGANVLTF.

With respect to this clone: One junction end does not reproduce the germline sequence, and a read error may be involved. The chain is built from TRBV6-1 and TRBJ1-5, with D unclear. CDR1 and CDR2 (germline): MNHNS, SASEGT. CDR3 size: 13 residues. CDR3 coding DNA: TGTGCCAGCGGTGAGACACGAAGTCAGCCCCAGCATTTT. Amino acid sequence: CASGETRSQPQHF.

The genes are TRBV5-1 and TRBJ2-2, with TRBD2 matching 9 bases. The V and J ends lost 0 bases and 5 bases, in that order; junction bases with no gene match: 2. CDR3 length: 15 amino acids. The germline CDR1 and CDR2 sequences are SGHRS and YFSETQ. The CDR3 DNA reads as TGCGCCAGCAGCTTGGGTCTAGCGGGGACCGGGGAGCTGTTTTTT. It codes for CASSLGLAGTGELFF. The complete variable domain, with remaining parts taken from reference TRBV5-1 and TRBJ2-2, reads KAGVTQTPRYLIKTRGQQVTLSCSPISGHRSVSWYQQTPGQGLQFLFEYFSETQRNKGNFPGRFSGRQFSNSRSEMNVSTLELGDSALYLCASSLGLAGTGELFFGEGSRLTVL.

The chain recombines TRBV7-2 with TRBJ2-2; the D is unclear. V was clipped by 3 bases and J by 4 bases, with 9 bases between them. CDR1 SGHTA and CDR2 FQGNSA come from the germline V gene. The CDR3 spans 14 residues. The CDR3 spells CASSFSLATGELFF. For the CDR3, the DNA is TGTGCCAGCAGCTTTAGTCTCGCCACCGGGGAGCTGTTTTTT.

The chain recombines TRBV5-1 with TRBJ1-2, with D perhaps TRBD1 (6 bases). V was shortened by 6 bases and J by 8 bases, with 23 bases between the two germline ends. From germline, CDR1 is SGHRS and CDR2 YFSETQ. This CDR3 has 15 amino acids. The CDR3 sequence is CASNEGGQPPLGYTF. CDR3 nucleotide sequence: TGCGCCAGCAATGAAGGTGGACAGCCCCCCTTGGGCTACACCTTC.

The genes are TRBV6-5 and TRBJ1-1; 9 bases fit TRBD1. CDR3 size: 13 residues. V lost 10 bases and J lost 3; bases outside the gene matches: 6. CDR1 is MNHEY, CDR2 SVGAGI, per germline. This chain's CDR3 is CATVTGGYTEAFF. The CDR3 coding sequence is TGTGCCACGGTGACAGGGGGTTACACTGAAGCTTTCTTT.

In DNA, the CDR3 is TGTGCCAGCAGCATCACAGATACGCAGTATTTT. Amino acid sequence: CASSITDTQYF. The chain is built from TRBV3-1 (or the pseudogene TRBV3-2) and TRBJ2-3; unclear D gene. Trimming cost V 5 bases and J 2 bases, with 2 bases left between them. The CDR3 loop spans 11 amino acids. Germline V lookup: CDR1 LGHDT, CDR2 YNNKEL (reference sequence).

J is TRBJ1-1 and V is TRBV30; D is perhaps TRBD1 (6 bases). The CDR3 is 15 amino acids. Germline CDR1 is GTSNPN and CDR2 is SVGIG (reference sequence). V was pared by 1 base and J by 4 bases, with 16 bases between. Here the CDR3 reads CAWSARGGPGTEAFF. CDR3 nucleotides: TGTGCCTGGAGTGCCCGAGGGGGGCCGGGCACTGAAGCTTTCTTT.

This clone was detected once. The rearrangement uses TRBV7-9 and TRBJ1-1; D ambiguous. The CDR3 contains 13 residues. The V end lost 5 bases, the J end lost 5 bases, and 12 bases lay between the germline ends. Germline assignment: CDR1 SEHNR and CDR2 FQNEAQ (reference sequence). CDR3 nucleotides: TGTGCCAGCAGCCTCCAACAGCCGACTGAAGCTTTCTTT. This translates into CASSLQQPTEAFF.

The CDR3 is CASRRAGPEQFF. CDR3 DNA sequence: TGTGCCAGCAGGAGGGCTGGGCCTGAGCAGTTCTTC. The rearrangement links TRBV12-3 or TRBV12-4 to TRBJ2-1; D is possibly TRBD2 (5 bases). This CDR3 is 12 amino acids long. V shed 6 bases and J shed 9 bases, with 12 bases lying between them.

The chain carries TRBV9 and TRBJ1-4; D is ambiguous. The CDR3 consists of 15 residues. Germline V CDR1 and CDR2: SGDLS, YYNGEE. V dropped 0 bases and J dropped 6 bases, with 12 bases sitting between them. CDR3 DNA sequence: TGTGCCAGCAGCGTAGGGGTAACATCTTATGAAAAACTGTTTTTT. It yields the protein CASSVGVTSYEKLFF.

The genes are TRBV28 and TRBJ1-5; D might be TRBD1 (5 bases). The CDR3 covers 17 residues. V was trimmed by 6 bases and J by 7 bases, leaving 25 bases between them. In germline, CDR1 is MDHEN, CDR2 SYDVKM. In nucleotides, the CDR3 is TGTGCCAGCAGCCACCCCATTCAAGATCGGGGGTTACAGCCCCAGCATTTT. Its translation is CASSHPIQDRGLQPQHF.

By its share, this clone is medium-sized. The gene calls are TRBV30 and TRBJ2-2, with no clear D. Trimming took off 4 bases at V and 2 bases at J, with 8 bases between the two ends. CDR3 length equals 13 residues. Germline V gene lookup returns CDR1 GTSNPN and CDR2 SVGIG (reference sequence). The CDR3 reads CAWKSQNTGELFF. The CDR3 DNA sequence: TGTGCCTGGAAAAGCCAAAACACCGGGGAGCTGTTTTTT.

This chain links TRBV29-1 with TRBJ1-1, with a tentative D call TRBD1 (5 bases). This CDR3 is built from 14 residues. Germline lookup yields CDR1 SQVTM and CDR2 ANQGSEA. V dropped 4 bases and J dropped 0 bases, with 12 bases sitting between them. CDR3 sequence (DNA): TGCAGCGTTGTAATGGGGACCGTGAACACTGAAGCTTTCTTT. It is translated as CSVVMGTVNTEAFF. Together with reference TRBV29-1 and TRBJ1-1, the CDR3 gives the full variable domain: SAVISQKPSRDICQRGTSLTIQCQVDSQVTMMFWYRQQPGQSLTLIATANQGSEATYESGFVIDKFPISRPNLTFSTLTVSNMSPEDSSIYLCSVVMGTVNTEAFFGQGTRLTVV.

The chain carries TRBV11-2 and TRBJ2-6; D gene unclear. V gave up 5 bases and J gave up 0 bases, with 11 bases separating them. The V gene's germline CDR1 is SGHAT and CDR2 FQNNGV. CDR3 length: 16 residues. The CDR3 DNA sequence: TGTGCCAGCAGCCCCTCTCAGAGCTCTGGGGCCAACGTCCTGACTTTC. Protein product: CASSPSQSSGANVLTF.

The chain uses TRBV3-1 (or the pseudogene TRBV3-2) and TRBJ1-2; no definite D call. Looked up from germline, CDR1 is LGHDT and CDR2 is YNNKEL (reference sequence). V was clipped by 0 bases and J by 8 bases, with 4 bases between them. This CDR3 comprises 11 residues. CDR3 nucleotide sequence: TGTGCCAGCAGCCAAGATGGGGGCTACACCTTC. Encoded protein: CASSQDGGYTF.